This entry lists 2 T cell receptor beta chains sequenced from one sample in a study of T cells in Graves' hyperthyroidism and ophthalmopathy. RNA transcripts gave rise to amplified TCR beta CDR3 regions. First-round RT-PCR with HTBI primers amplified the TCR CDR3 region. A single record per CDR3 protein comes from TCRdb applying MiXCR to the multiplex PCR reads. The data hold some 560,000 distinct CDR3 sequences, with 15% to 19% observed a single time. The source material was blood. The receptors derive from a woman in her twenties or thirties with Graves' hyperthyroidism.

The rearrangement links TRBV6-1 to TRBJ2-3; 8 nucleotides agree with TRBD2. The length of the CDR3 is 15 residues. Per germline, CDR1 MNHNS and CDR2 SASEGT. Trimming took 5 bases from V and 3 from J; bases not matched to a gene: 7. In DNA, the CDR3 is TGTGCCAGCAGTTTGGGCGGGAGGCCGACAGATACGCAGTATTTT. The encoded protein is CASSLGGRPTDTQYF.

At least ten counts were recorded for this clonotype. The CDR3 DNA is TGTGCCATCAGTGACCGGACAGCAAACACTGAAGCTTTCTTT. Protein sequence: CAISDRTANTEAFF. The rearrangement uses TRBV10-3 and TRBJ1-1, with TRBD1 as a possible D gene (6 bases). Germline-derived CDR1 and CDR2 are ENHRY and SYGVKD. CDR3 length equals 14 residues. V dropped 3 bases and J dropped 2 bases, with 10 bases sitting between them.